The rows below give T cell receptor beta chains drawn from one sample of a study of cytomegalovirus exposure and HLA in healthy donors. Profiled with immunoSEQ multiplex PCR; TCRdb holds only in-frame clones, not every one. The sample carries roughly 100,000 clones, around 72% recorded once. The sample taken for sequencing was PBMCs. These receptors came from a man under 40 in good health and CMV-seronegative. Each CDR3 is given with its conserved first and last residue. A D gene is named only where the DNA matches it firmly. Clone size is given for some rows only: seen once, a few or many times, or a class if the clone is expanded.

D	size	J	V	DNA	CDR3
-	-	TRBJ1-2	TRBV9	TGTGCCAGCAGCGTAGGGCGGGGTAGCTATGGCTACACCTTC	CASSVGRGSYGYTF
-	once	TRBJ2-4	TRBV9	TGTGCCAGCAGCCCGCCGGCGGGGACCAAAAACATTCAGTACTTC	CASSPPAGTKNIQYF
-	-	TRBJ2-5	TRBV5-1	TGCGCCAGCAGCTTCTCTCAGACCCAGTACTTC	CASSFSQTQYF
TRBD1	-	TRBJ1-1	TRBV30	TGTGCCTGGAGTCGGGGGACAGGGAACACTGAAGCTTTCTTT	CAWSRGTGNTEAFF
TRBD1	-	TRBJ2-7	TRBV4-1	TGCGCCAGCAGGCACACTCCGGGACAGGGGATTTACGAGCAGTACTTC	CASRHTPGQGIYEQYF
TRBD1	-	TRBJ1-6	TRBV5-1	TGCGCCAGCAGCGTCCGACAGGGTGGTGGTATTTCACCCCTCCACTTT	CASSVRQGGGISPLHF
TRBD2	-	TRBJ2-1	TRBV5-1	TGCGCCAGCAGCTTGCGGCTAGCGGAGCTCTACAATGAGCAGTTCTTC	CASSLRLAELYNEQFF
TRBD2	-	TRBJ2-7	TRBV9	TGTGCCAGCAGCGTCGGCCCTAGCGGGTTGGACTCCTACGAGCAGTACTTC	CASSVGPSGLDSYEQYF
-	-	TRBJ2-2	TRBV7-6	TGTGCCAGCAGCTTAGAAGAGCACAGGCCCAACACCGGGGAGCTGTTTTTT	CASSLEEHRPNTGELFF
TRBD2	-	TRBJ2-3	TRBV7-2	TGTGCCAGCAAGTCGCGGGGGAGCACAGATACGCAGTATTTT	CASKSRGSTDTQYF
-	-	TRBJ1-5	TRBV19	TGTGCCAGTAGTCAAGACATTTATCAGCCCCAGCATTTT	CASSQDIYQPQHF
TRBD1	-	TRBJ2-4	TRBV6-1	TGTGCCAGCAGTGAGGACAGGGGTGGGTTGGTTGCCAAAAACATTCAGTACTTC	CASSEDRGGLVAKNIQYF
TRBD2	-	TRBJ2-7	TRBV14	TGTGCCAGCAGTCAACTAGCGGGGGTCCCCGGCGGGGACGAGCAGTACTTC	CASSQLAGVPGGDEQYF
TRBD2	-	TRBJ2-1	TRBV5-1	TGCGCCAGCAGCTTGACGACTAGCGTTTCCGGAGATGAGCAGTTCTTC	CASSLTTSVSGDEQFF
TRBD2	-	TRBJ2-2	TRBV10-3	TGTGCCATCAGTGTGGCGGGGGGCCAGAACACCGGGGAGCTGTTTTTT	CAISVAGGQNTGELFF
TRBD1	-	TRBJ2-5	TRBV27	TGTGCCAGCAGACGAAAATCCGGGACAGGAGCCCAAGAGACCCAGTACTTC	CASRRKSGTGAQETQYF
-	-	TRBJ2-7	TRBV30	TGTGCCTGCAGTGGGGCAAACTACGAGCAGTACTTC	CACSGANYEQYF
-	-	TRBJ2-2	TRBV5-1	TGCGCCAGCAGCCAGGGGGACTTCAACACCGGGGAGCTGTTTTTT	CASSQGDFNTGELFF
TRBD1	few	TRBJ1-4	TRBV5-4	TGTGCCAGCAGCTTGAGGGACAGCGGTGGGGAAAAACTGTTTTTT	CASSLRDSGGEKLFF
TRBD1	few	TRBJ1-1	TRBV19	TGTGCCAGTAGTATCCGACAGGGGGCTGACACTGAAGCTTTCTTT	CASSIRQGADTEAFF
-	-	TRBJ1-2	TRBV5-1	TGCGCCAGCAGCGGTCAGGACTATGGCTACACCTTC	CASSGQDYGYTF
-	few	TRBJ1-1	TRBV6-6	TGTGCCAGCAGTTACGCGGGCGGGAACACTGAAGCTTTCTTT	CASSYAGGNTEAFF
-	-	TRBJ1-3	TRBV18	TGTGCCAGCTCACCGGACAATCCCGGAAACACCATATATTTT	CASSPDNPGNTIYF
-	-	TRBJ1-4	TRBV4-3	TGCGCCAGCAGCCAATCGGGGGTTGCGTTTGAAAAACTGTTTTTT	CASSQSGVAFEKLFF
-	once	TRBJ1-2	TRBV28	TGTGCCAGCAGTCCCGCAGGGTACTATGGCTACACCTTC	CASSPAGYYGYTF